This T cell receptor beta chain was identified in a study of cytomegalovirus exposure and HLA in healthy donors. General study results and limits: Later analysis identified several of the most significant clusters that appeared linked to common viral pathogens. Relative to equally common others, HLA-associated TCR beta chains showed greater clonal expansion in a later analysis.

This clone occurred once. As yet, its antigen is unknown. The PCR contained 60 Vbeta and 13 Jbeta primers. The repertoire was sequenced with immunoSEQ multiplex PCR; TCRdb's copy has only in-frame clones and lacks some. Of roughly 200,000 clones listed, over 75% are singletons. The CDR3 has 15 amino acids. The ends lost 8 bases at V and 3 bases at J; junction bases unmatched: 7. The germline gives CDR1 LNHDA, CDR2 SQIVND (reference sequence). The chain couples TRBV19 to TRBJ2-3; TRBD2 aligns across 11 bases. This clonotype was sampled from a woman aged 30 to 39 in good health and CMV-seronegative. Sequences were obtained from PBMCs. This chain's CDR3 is CASREGLAVTDTQYF. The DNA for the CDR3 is TGTGCCAGTCGTGAGGGACTAGCGGTTACAGATACGCAGTATTTT.